This TCR beta chain was sequenced in a study of CD8+ T cells in alopecia areata. Following extraction, RNA underwent reverse transcription to cDNA, which served as the sequencing template. Libraries were prepared by immunoSEQ multiplex PCR; TCRdb keeps only in-frame clonotypes and omits some of them. The repertoire has hundreds of thousands of clones, 58% of them found once; the top ten carry approximately 2%. Described treatment: oral pan-JAK inhibitor, 5-10 mg twice daily. The source material was CD4+ T cells sorted from blood, sampled at week 24, from a patient treated with tofacitinib. The clonotype originates from a human donor with alopecia areata.

CDR3: CASSLEVSSSTDTQYF. The DNA of the CDR3 is TGCGCCAGCAGCTTGGAAGTGAGTTCTAGCACAGATACGCAGTATTTT. V is TRBV5-1 and J is TRBJ2-3; no definite D call. Germline CDR1 SGHRS, CDR2 YFSETQ. V lost 0 bases and J lost 0, with 11 bases in between. The CDR3 extends over 16 amino acids.